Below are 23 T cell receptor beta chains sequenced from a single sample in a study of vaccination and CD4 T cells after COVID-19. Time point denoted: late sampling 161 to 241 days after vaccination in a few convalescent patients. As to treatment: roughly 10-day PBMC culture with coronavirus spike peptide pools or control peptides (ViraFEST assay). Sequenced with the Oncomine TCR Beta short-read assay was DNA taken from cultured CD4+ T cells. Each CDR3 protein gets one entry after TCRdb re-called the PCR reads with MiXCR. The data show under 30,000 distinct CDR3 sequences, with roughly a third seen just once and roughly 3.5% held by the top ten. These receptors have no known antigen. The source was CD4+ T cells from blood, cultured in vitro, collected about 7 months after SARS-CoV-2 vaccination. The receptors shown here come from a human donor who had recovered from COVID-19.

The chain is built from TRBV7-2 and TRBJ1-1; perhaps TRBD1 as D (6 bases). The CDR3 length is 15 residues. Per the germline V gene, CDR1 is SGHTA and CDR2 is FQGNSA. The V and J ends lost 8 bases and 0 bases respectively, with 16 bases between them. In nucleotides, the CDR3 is TGTGCCAGCTCTACAGGGACTCATCTGAACACTGAAGCTTTCTTT. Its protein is CASSTGTHLNTEAFF.

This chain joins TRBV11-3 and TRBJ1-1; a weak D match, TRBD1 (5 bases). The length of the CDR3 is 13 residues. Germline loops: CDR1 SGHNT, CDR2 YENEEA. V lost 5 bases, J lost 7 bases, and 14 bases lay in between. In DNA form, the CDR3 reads TGTGCCAGCAGCGTAGGCTTTCAGGGTGAAGCTTTCTTT. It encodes CASSVGFQGEAFF.

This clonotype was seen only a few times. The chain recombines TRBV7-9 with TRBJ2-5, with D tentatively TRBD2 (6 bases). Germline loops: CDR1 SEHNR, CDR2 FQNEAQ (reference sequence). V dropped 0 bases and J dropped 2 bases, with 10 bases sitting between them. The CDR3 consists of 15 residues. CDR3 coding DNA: TGTGCCAGCAGCTTAGCGCCGGGGGAACAAGAGACCCAGTACTTC. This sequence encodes CASSLAPGEQETQYF.

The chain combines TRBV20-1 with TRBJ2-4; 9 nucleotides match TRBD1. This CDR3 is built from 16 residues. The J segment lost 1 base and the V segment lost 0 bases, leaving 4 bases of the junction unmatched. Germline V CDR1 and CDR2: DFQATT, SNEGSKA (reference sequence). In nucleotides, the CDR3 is TGCAGTGCTAGAGATCGGGACAGGGTTGCCAAAAACATTCAGTACTTC. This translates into CSARDRDRVAKNIQYF.

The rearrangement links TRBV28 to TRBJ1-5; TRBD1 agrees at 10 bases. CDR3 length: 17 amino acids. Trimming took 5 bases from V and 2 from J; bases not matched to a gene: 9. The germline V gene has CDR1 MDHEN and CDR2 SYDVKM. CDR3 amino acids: CASSGQGVWRGNQPQHF. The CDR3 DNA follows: TGTGCCAGCAGTGGACAGGGGGTATGGCGTGGCAATCAGCCCCAGCATTTT.

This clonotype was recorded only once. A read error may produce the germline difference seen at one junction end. CDR3 sequence: CAASRDTNALHF. The DNA of the CDR3 is TGTGCCGCCAGCAGAGATACGAACGCCCTCCACTTT. The rearrangement links TRBV15 to TRBJ1-6; D gene unclear. The CDR3 spans 12 residues. Germline V gene lookup returns CDR1 LNHNV and CDR2 YYDKDF (reference sequence).

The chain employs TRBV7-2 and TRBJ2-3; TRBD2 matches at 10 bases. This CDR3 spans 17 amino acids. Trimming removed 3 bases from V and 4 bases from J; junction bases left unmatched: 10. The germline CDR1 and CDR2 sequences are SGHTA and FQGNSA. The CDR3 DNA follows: TGTGCCAGCAGCTTCTTGAGCGGGGGGGGACGGTCAGATACGCAGTATTTT. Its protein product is CASSFLSGGGRSDTQYF.

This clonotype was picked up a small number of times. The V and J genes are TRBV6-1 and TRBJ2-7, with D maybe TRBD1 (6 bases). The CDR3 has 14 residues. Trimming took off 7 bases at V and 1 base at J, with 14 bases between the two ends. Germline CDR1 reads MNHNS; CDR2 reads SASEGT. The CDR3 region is CASIDRRYSYEQYF. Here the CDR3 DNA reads TGTGCCAGCATCGACAGGCGATATTCCTACGAGCAGTACTTC.

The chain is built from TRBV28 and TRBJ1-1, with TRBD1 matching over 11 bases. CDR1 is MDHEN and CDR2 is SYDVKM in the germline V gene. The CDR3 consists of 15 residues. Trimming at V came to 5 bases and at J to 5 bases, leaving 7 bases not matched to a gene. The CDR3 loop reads CASSRPDRGRTEAFF. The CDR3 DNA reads TGTGCCAGCAGTCGACCGGACAGGGGGCGAACTGAAGCTTTCTTT.

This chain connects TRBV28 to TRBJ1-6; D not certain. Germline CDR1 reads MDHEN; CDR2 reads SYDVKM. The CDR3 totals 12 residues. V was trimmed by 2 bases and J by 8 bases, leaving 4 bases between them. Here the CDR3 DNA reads TGTGCCAGCAGTTTAAGGGATTCACCCCTCCACTTT. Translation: CASSLRDSPLHF.

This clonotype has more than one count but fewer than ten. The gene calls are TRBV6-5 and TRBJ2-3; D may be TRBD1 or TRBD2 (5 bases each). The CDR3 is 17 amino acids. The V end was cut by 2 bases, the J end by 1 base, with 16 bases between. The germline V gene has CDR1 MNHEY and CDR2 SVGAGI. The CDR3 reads CASSYLRGTRGTDTQYF. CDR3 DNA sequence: TGTGCCAGCAGTTACCTGAGGGGCACTCGTGGCACAGATACGCAGTATTTT.

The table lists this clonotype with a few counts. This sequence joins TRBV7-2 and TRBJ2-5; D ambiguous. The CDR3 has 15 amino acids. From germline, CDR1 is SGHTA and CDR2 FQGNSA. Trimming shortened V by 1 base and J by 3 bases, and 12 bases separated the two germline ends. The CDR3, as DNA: TGTGCCAGCAGCTTAGTAGTTACAGATAAAGAGACCCAGTACTTC. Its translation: CASSLVVTDKETQYF.

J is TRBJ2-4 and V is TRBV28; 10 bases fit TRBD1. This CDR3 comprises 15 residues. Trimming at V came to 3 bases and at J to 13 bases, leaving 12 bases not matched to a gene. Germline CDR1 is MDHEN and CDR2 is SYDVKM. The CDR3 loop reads CASSFGTSRDRGQYF. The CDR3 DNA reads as TGTGCCAGCAGTTTCGGCACTTCCCGGGACAGGGGACAGTACTTC.

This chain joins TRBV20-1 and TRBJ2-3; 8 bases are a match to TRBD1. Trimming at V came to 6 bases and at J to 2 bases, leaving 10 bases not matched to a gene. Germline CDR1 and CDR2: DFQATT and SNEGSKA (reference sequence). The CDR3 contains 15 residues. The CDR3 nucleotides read TGCAGTGCCGCCCGACAGGGGATACCCACAGATACGCAGTATTTT. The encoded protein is CSAARQGIPTDTQYF.

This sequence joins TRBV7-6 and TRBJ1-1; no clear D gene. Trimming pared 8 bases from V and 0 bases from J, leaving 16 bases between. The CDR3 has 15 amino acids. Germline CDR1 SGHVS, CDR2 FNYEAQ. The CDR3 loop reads CASSRAAGMNTEAFF. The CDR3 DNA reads TGTGCCAGCTCCCGGGCGGCAGGCATGAACACTGAAGCTTTCTTT.

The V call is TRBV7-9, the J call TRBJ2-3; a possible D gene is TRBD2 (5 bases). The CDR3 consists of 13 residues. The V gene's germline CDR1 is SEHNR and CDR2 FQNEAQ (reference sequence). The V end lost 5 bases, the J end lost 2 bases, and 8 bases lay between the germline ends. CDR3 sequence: CASSLSDTDTQYF. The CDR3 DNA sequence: TGTGCCAGCAGCCTTAGCGACACAGATACGCAGTATTTT.

The CDR3 DNA reads TGTGCCAGCAGTTTCGGGACAGGGTTCGACGAGCAGTACTTC. Encoded protein: CASSFGTGFDEQYF. The chain is built from TRBV27 and TRBJ2-7; 9 bases are shared with TRBD1. The ends lost 3 bases at V and 5 bases at J; junction bases unmatched: 5. The CDR3 spans 14 residues. The germline gives CDR1 MNHEY, CDR2 SMNVEV (reference sequence).

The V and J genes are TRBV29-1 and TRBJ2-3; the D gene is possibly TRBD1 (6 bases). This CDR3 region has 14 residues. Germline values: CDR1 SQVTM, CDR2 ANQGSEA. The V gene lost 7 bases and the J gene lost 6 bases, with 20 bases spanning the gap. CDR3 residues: CSALDSSRSDTQYF. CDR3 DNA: TGCAGCGCCCTGGACAGTTCCCGGTCGGATACGCAGTATTTT.

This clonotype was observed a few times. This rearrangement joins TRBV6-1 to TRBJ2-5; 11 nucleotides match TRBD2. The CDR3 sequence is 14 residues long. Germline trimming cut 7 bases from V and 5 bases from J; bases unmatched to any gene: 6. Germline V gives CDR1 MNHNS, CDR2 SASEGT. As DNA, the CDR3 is TGTGCCAGCAAGTTAGCGGGAGGGCTTGAGACCCAGTACTTC. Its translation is CASKLAGGLETQYF.

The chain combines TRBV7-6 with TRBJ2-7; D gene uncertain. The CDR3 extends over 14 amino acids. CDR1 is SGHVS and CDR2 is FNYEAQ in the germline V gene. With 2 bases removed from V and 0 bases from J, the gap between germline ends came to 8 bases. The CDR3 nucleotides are TGTGCCAGCAGCTTACGGGCAGGCTCCTACGAGCAGTACTTC. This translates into CASSLRAGSYEQYF.

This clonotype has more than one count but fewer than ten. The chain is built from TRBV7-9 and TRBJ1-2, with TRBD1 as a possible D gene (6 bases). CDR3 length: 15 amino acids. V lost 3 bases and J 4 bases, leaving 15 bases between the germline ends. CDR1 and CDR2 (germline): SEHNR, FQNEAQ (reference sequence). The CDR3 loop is CASSFTGSPLYGYTF. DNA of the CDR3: TGTGCCAGCAGCTTCACAGGGAGCCCCCTCTATGGCTACACCTTC.

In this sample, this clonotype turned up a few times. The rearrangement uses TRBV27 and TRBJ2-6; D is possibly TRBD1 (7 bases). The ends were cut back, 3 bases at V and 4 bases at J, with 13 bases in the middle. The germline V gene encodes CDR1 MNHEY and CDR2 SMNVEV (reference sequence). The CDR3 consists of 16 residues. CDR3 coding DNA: TGTGCCAGCAGTTTCAGGGGGGCGCAAGGGGCCAACGTCCTGACTTTC. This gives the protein CASSFRGAQGANVLTF. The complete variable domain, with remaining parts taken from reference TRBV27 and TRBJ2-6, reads EAQVTQNPRYLITVTGKKLTVTCSQNMNHEYMSWYRQDPGLGLRQIYYSMNVEVTDKGDVPEGYKVSRKEKRNFPLILESPSPNQTSLYFCASSFRGAQGANVLTFGAGSRLTVL.

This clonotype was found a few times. The CDR3 DNA reads as TGTGCCAGCGGACTAGCGGGGCTCTACGAGCAGTACTTC. Amino acid sequence: CASGLAGLYEQYF. V is TRBV7-2 and J is TRBJ2-7; 12 nucleotides agree with TRBD2. The V segment lost 8 bases and the J segment 3 bases; nucleotides outside the gene matches: 2. The CDR3 is made up of 13 amino acids. Germline CDR1 and CDR2: SGHTA and FQGNSA. The entire variable domain, with the rest obtained from reference TRBV7-2 and TRBJ2-7, is as follows: GAGVSQSPSNKVTEKGKDVELRCDPISGHTALYWYRQSLGQGLEFLIYFQGNSAPDKSGLPSDRFSAERTGGSVSTLTIQRTQQEDSAVYLCASGLAGLYEQYFGPGTRLTVT.